This T cell receptor beta chain was documented in a study of blood T cell repertoires in COVID-19. Overall study context: There were acute and convalescent COVID-19 samples, and they came from the United States, Italy and Spain. PBMCs, B-cell-depleted T cells, or T cells provided the cDNA or gDNA that made up the material.

Methods used by the authors: Amplifying reference gene primers gave estimates of nucleated cell counts. Sequencing used immunoSEQ multiplex PCR; TCRdb keeps in-frame clones, though not all of them. V, J and clone size derive from that table, while D and trimming were established from the DNA sequence. The profile shows roughly 260,000 clones, 75% to 90% of them singletons. CDR3 size: 11 residues. Germline-derived CDR1 and CDR2 are DFQATT and SNEGSKA (reference sequence). What was sequenced was peripheral blood. The chain recombines TRBV20-1 with TRBJ1-2; a weak D match, TRBD1 (6 bases). The sequence was obtained from a woman in her thirties or forties with acute or convalescent COVID-19. In nucleotides, the CDR3 is TGCGGGGGGGCGCAGGCGGGTGGCTACACCTTC. Its translation is CGGAQAGGYTF.